Listed below are T cell receptor beta chains from one sample, sequenced in a study of regulatory T cells in long-lasting Graves disease. Each CDR3 protein is one row after TCRdb ran MiXCR on the multiplex PCR reads. The repertoire holds 500,000 or so distinct CDR3 sequences, 15% to 20% seen once, with more than 9% in the top ten. The same sample was also studied in work on T cells in Graves' hyperthyroidism and ophthalmopathy.

Sample: peripheral blood mononuclear cells (PBMCs), taken at new diagnosis, from a patient treated with antithyroid drugs. These receptor sequences come from a man in his forties with Graves disease. The conserved cysteine and the conserved F or W are not part of the CDR3 here. Fields, in order: V gene, J gene, CDR3 protein.

V gene: TRBV28; J gene: TRBJ2-5; CDR3 protein: ASSDTIETQY
V gene: TRBV27; J gene: TRBJ2-3; CDR3 protein: ASGFRSGTDTQY
V gene: TRBV24-1; J gene: TRBJ2-2; CDR3 protein: ATSEAGQGGTGELF
V gene: TRBV30; J gene: TRBJ1-6; CDR3 protein: AWNPDSLNSPLH
V gene: TRBV20-1; J gene: TRBJ1-1; CDR3 protein: SSWGVGMNTEAF
V gene: TRBV2; J gene: TRBJ2-7; CDR3 protein: ASTGDAYEQY
V gene: TRBV11-1; J gene: TRBJ1-1; CDR3 protein: ASSLGLTYEAF
V gene: TRBV27; J gene: TRBJ2-1; CDR3 protein: ASNLGGLAGNEQF
V gene: TRBV13; J gene: TRBJ2-5; CDR3 protein: ASSLRRGETQY
V gene: TRBV28; J gene: TRBJ1-4; CDR3 protein: AGSLGATNEKLF
V gene: TRBV7-9; J gene: TRBJ2-7; CDR3 protein: ASSSETYEQY